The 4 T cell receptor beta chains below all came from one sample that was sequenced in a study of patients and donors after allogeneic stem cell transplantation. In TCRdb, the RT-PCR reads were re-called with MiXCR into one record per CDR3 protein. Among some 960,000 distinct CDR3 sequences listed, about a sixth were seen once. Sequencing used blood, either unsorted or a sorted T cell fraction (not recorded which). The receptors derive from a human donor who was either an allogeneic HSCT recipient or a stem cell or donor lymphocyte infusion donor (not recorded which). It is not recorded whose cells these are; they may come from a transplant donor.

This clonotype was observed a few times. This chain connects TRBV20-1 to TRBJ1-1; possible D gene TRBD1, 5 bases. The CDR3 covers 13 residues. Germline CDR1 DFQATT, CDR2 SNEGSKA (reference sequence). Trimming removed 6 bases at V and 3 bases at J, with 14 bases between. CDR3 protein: CSAGDRVDTEAFF. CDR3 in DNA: TGCAGTGCCGGCGACAGAGTTGACACTGAAGCTTTCTTT.

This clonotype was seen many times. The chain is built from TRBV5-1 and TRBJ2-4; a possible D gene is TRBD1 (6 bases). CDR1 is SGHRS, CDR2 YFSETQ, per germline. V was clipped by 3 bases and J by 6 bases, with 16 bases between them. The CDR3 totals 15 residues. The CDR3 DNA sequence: TGCGCCAGCAGCTCGGCAGGGGTTGTGGGAAACATTCAGTACTTC. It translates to CASSSAGVVGNIQYF. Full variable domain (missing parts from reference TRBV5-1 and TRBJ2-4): KAGVTQTPRYLIKTRGQQVTLSCSPISGHRSVSWYQQTPGQGLQFLFEYFSETQRNKGNFPGRFSGRQFSNSRSEMNVSTLELGDSALYLCASSSAGVVGNIQYFGAGTRLSVL.

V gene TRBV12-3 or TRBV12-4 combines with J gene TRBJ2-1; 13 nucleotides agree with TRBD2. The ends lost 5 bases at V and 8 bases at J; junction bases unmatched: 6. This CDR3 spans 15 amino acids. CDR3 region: CASSRTSGSVDEQFF. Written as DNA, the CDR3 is TGTGCCAGCAGTCGGACTAGCGGGAGTGTCGATGAGCAGTTCTTC.

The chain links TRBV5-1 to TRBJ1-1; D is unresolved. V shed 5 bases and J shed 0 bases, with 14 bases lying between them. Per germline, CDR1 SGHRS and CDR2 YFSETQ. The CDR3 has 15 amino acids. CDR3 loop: CASRRFGDMNTEAFF. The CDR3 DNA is TGCGCCAGCAGAAGGTTCGGTGACATGAACACTGAAGCTTTCTTT.